This T cell receptor (beta chain) appears in the sequencing data of a study of OX40 agonist ivuxolimab in advanced cancers. With V trimmed by 4 bases and J by 5 bases, 10 bases remained unmatched. The CDR3 is made up of 15 amino acids. Germline assignment: CDR1 LGHNA and CDR2 YSLEER. Assay: immunoSEQ multiplex PCR; the TCRdb copy retains only in-frame clones and omits some. The data show about 64,000 clones, roughly 84% seen once. As concerns this clone: Its antigen remains unidentified.

Study-level results: Low normalized clonal expansion also occurred in some nonresponding patients.

Material: CD4+ or CD8+ T cells sorted from blood, obtained in a trial of the OX40 agonist ivuxolimab. This sequence joins TRBV4-3 and TRBJ2-5; the match to TRBD2 covers 7 bases. This TCR was sampled from an adult with an advanced solid tumor such as melanoma, head and neck, liver or kidney cancer. In DNA form, the CDR3 reads TGCGCCAGCAGCCCCACGGGGAGGGCGAAGGAGACCCAGTACTTC. Translation: CASSPTGRAKETQYF.